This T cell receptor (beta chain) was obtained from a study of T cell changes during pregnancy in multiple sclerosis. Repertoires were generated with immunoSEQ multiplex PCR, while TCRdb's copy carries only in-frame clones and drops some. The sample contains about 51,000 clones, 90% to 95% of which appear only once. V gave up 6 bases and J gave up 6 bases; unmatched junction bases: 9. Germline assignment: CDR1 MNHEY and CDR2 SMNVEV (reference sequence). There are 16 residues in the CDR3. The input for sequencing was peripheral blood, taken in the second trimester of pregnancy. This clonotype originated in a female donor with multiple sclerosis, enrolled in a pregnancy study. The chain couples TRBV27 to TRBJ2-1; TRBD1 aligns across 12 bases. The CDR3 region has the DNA TGTGCCAGCAGCCCACCGGGACAGGGGGCACGCAATGAGCAGTTCTTC. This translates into CASSPPGQGARNEQFF.